There are a few counts of the clone carrying this T cell receptor beta chain. MiXCR, run by TCRdb on the 5' RACE reads, gives a single entry per CDR3 protein. The sample gives 250,000 or so distinct CDR3 sequences, roughly 6.8% of which show up once; 0.8% to 1.2% is in the top ten. The entry originates in a study of T cells after yellow fever vaccination. With 6 bases removed from V and 1 base from J, the gap between germline ends came to 13 bases. Germline V gives CDR1 LNHDA, CDR2 SQIVND (reference sequence). The CDR3 extends over 14 amino acids. The gene calls are TRBV19 and TRBJ2-7; D unresolved. This sequence originates from a man younger than 40 who received the YFV17D yellow fever vaccine. This material consisted of CD4+ T cells sorted from PBMCs, taken on the day of the yellow fever booster vaccination. CDR3 loop: CASSPNTISYEQYF. In DNA, the CDR3 is TGTGCCAGTAGCCCGAACACAATATCCTACGAGCAGTACTTC. The full variable domain, completed using reference TRBV19 and TRBJ2-7, is DGGITQSPKYLFRKEGQNVTLSCEQNLNHDAMYWYRQDPGQGLRLIYYSQIVNDFQKGDIAEGYSVSREKKESFPLTVTSAQKNPTAFYLCASSPNTISYEQYFGPGTRLTVT.